This TCR beta chain was sequenced during a study of CD8+CD57+ T cells in acquired aplastic anemia. About the research overall: Across the sorted CD4+ and CD8+ cells, DNA amounts averaged around 3.2 ug. Healthy donors yielded roughly 11 million CD4+ cell reads on average. The study, taken as a whole, reports: Patients were compared with controls for CD8+ Simpson's diversity, and no significant difference emerged.

With respect to this clonotype: Its antigen is currently unknown.

The J segment lost 3 bases and the V segment lost 0 bases, leaving 1 base of the junction unmatched. The germline gives CDR1 MNHNS, CDR2 SASEGT. The CDR3 is 14 amino acids. TCR beta VDJ and CDR3 were profiled, and genomic DNA was the template. TCRdb re-analysed the reads in MiXCR, keeping a single row per CDR3 protein. There are 75,000 to 90,000 distinct CDR3 sequences in the sample; around 44% occur only once, and 65% to 70% lies in the top ten. Sample: sorted CD4+, CD8+, or CD8+CD57+ T cells (not recorded which) from PBMCs. V gene TRBV6-1 combines with J gene TRBJ1-2; TRBD1 matches at 7 bases. The sequence derives from a human donor in good health, serving as a control. CDR3 protein: CASSEAGTDYGYTF. The CDR3 nucleotides are TGTGCCAGCAGTGAAGCGGGGACAGACTATGGCTACACCTTC.